The entry below describes one T cell receptor (beta chain). This entry belongs to a study of shared T cell receptors in the human thymus. Produced via immunoSEQ multiplex PCR; TCRdb's table is partial and in-frame only. This repertoire shows under 700,000 clones, about 84% found once; its top ten account for more than 0.01%. These data also featured in a second study, about human thymus T cells. As reported in that work: Corrective heart surgery yielded the resections from which the thymus tissue came. The authors found apparently biased V and J gene usage in thymic and blood repertoires.

This TCR came from a boy under two years old with a congenital heart defect. The source material was thymocytes.

CDR3: CASSLALGAGYEQYF. DNA for the CDR3: TGTGCCAGCAGCTTGGCCCTGGGGGCAGGGTACGAGCAGTACTTC. V is TRBV5-6 and J is TRBJ2-7; TRBD1 might be the D (6 bases). The V and J ends lost 0 bases and 4 bases respectively, with 14 bases between them. The germline V gene encodes CDR1 SGHDT and CDR2 YYEEEE. CDR3 length: 15 residues.